Below are 5 T cell receptor beta chains sequenced from a single sample in a study of PD-L1 blockade in urothelial cancer (dated by TCRdb to 2015 to 2018). Library preparation employed the immunoSEQ multiplex PCR assay. In TCRdb, the immuneACCESS table is reduced to in-frame sequences with V and J assigned. These tables do not hold every clone; where another copy was compared, an unresolved V gene accounts for under half, and the others remain unexplained. Across this sample there are about 86,000 clones, with about 84% seen only once. Approximately 14% of the sample is taken by the ten largest. The time point label corresponds to: pretreatment peripheral blood. The sample was PBMCs, taken around atezolizumab (anti-PD-L1) treatment. These TCRs come from a man between 60 and 75 years old with urothelial cancer.

The chain recombines TRBV30 with TRBJ1-4; D is perhaps TRBD1 (6 bases). V was shortened by 2 bases and J by 11 bases, with 15 bases between the two germline ends. The CDR3 has 13 amino acids. Germline CDR1 reads GTSNPN; CDR2 reads SVGIG (reference sequence). CDR3 protein: CAWSNTGFPKLFF. The CDR3 nucleotides are TGTGCCTGGAGTAATACAGGGTTCCCCAAACTGTTTTTT.

The chain recombines TRBV9 with TRBJ2-1; 7 bases agree with TRBD1. Trimming removed 4 bases from V and 5 bases from J; junction bases left unmatched: 6. This CDR3 comprises 14 residues. Germline V gives CDR1 SGDLS, CDR2 YYNGEE. CDR3 nucleotide sequence: TGTGCCAGCAGCCCAAGACAGGGCCACAATGAGCAGTTCTTC. Amino acids: CASSPRQGHNEQFF. The full variable domain, its missing parts supplied by reference TRBV9 and TRBJ2-1, is DSGVTQTPKHLITATGQRVTLRCSPRSGDLSVYWYQQSLDQGLQFLIQYYNGEERAKGNILERFSAQQFPDLHSELNLSSLELGDSALYFCASSPRQGHNEQFFGPGTRLTVL.

J is TRBJ2-7 and V is TRBV19; TRBD1 matches at 11 bases. V was clipped by 6 bases and J by 5 bases; unmatched bases: 6. The length of the CDR3 is 14 residues. In germline, CDR1 is LNHDA, CDR2 SQIVND (reference sequence). The CDR3, as DNA: TGTGCCAGTAGCGGACAGGGGGCGATCAACGAGCAGTACTTC. This codes for CASSGQGAINEQYF.

This clone came up a few times. The chain is built from TRBV19 and TRBJ1-3, with D possibly being TRBD1 (6 bases). The CDR3 spans 13 residues. The germline gives CDR1 LNHDA, CDR2 SQIVND (reference sequence). The V and J ends lost 8 bases and 7 bases respectively, with 15 bases between them. The CDR3 is CASSAGERNTIYF. The CDR3 DNA reads TGTGCCAGTTCCGCAGGGGAGAGGAACACCATATATTTT.

The rearrangement uses TRBV9 and TRBJ2-1; TRBD2 is a possible D gene (8 bases). CDR1 and CDR2 (germline): SGDLS, YYNGEE. The CDR3 is 16 amino acids. The V end was cut by 6 bases, the J end by 7 bases, with 23 bases between. This chain's CDR3 is CASTKGGGRSMNEQFF. CDR3 nucleotide sequence: TGTGCCAGCACTAAAGGGGGCGGGAGGTCCATGAATGAGCAGTTCTTC.